This T cell receptor (beta chain) was identified during a study of T cell changes during pregnancy in multiple sclerosis. The method was immunoSEQ multiplex PCR; TCRdb's version includes in-frame clones alone and lacks a portion of them. Found here are more than 35,000 clones, roughly 94% of them singletons; the top ten hold under 0.9%. The germline V gene has CDR1 SGHAT and CDR2 FQNNGV. The CDR3 is 14 amino acids. Losses at the gene ends were 3 bases for V and 0 bases for J; bases not matched to a gene: 2. The chain couples TRBV11-2 to TRBJ2-7; TRBD1 matches 7 bases. Sequenced material: CD4+ T cells from peripheral blood mononuclear cells, taken in the third trimester of pregnancy. The receptor comes from a female donor with multiple sclerosis, enrolled in a pregnancy study. The CDR3 region has the DNA TGTGCCAGCAGCTTGTGGGACAGCTCCTACGAGCAGTACTTC. Encoded protein: CASSLWDSSYEQYF. The whole variable domain, filled in from reference TRBV11-2 and TRBJ2-7, reads EAGVAQSPRYKIIEKRQSVAFWCNPISGHATLYWYQQILGQGPKLLIQFQNNGVVDDSQLPKDRFSAERLKGVDSTLKIQPAKLEDSAVYLCASSLWDSSYEQYFGPGTRLTVT.